The present entry profiles one T cell receptor beta chain with its context. Its matching antigen is unknown. This sample stems from a study of shared clonotypes between healthy human individuals. Broader study findings: Though the depth was large, rarefaction showed that sorted-subset sequencing was incomplete. Donor clonotype sharing was expected to depend on sequencing depth.

V was cut by 1 base and J by 7 bases, with 23 bases left in between. This CDR3 has 17 amino acids. Germline CDR1 reads SGHVS; CDR2 reads FQNEAQ. The authors' processing: ImmunoSEQ output held junction-only sequences without quality scores, so filtering differed. This table comes from immunoSEQ multiplex PCR, and its TCRdb copy is limited to in-frame clones, with some not included. V, J and clone size derive from that table, while D and trimming were established from the DNA sequence. The sample holds over a million clones, about 77% seen once. The sequenced material came from memory CD4+ T cells sorted from blood. Subset meaning: CD45RA-negative fraction. This sequence was found in a man aged 18 to 29 in good health. The chain carries TRBV7-8 and TRBJ2-7; D perhaps matches TRBD1 (6 bases). CDR3 nucleotide sequence: TGTGCCAGCAGCTTAGATGGTGGAGGCTACAGGGCGAAGGAGCAGTACTTC. Translation: CASSLDGGGYRAKEQYF.